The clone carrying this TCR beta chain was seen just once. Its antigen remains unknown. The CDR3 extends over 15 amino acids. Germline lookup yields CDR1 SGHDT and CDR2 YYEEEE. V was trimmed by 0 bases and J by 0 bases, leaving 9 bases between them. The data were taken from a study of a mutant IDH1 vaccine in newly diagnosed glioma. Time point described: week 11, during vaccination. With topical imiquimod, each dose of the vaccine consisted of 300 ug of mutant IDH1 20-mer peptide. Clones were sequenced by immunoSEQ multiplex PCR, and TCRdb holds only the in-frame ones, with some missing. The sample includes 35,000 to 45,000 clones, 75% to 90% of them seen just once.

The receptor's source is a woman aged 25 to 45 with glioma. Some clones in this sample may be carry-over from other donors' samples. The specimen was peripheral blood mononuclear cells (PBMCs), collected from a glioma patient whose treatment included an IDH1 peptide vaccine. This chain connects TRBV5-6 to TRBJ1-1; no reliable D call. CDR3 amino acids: CASSLVAKLNTEAFF. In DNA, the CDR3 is TGTGCCAGCAGCTTGGTAGCGAAACTGAACACTGAAGCTTTCTTT. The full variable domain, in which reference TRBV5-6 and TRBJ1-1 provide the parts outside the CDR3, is DAGVTQSPTHLIKTRGQQVTLRCSPKSGHDTVSWYQQALGQGPQFIFQYYEEEERQRGNFPDRFSGHQFPNYSSELNVNALLLGDSALYLCASSLVAKLNTEAFFGQGTRLTVV.